This entry lists 25 T cell receptor beta chains sequenced from one sample in a study of early T cells in non-severe SARS-CoV-2 infection. One entry per CDR3 protein, called by TCRdb with MiXCR from the 5' RACE reads. In the table there are 45,000 to 60,000 distinct CDR3 sequences, over 9.5% of which are singletons. The source material was whole blood. Source of these receptors: an adult who was a healthcare worker with PCR-confirmed SARS-CoV-2 infection or an uninfected control (not recorded which).

This clonotype was found many times. This sequence joins TRBV7-6 and TRBJ2-2; perhaps D is TRBD1 or TRBD2 (5 bases each). The CDR3 length is 13 residues. CDR1 is SGHVS and CDR2 is FNYEAQ in the germline V gene. Trimming cost V 5 bases and J 9 bases, with 13 bases left between them. The CDR3 DNA is TGTGCCAGCAGCCCCGGGGCGAACCGGGAGCTGTTTTTT. As protein: CASSPGANRELFF.

This clonotype appeared many times. J is TRBJ2-7 and V is TRBV3-1, with 8 nucleotides matching TRBD1. V lost 4 bases, J lost 4 bases, and 9 bases stayed unmatched. Germline V CDR1 and CDR2: LGHDT, YNNKEL (reference sequence). The CDR3 runs to 15 residues. The DNA of the CDR3 is TGTGCCAGCAGCCCACCCGGGGACAGGAGGTACGAGCAGTACTTC. As protein: CASSPPGDRRYEQYF.

The V gene is TRBV4-3, the J gene TRBJ2-7; TRBD1 matches at 9 bases. Unmatched junction bases numbered 12, after V lost 4 bases and J lost 2 bases. This CDR3 has 17 residues. The germline V gene encodes CDR1 LGHNA and CDR2 YSLEER. This CDR3 reads CASSPTGGLLGTYEQYF. CDR3 bases: TGCGCCAGCAGCCCGACAGGGGGTTTGCTAGGGACCTACGAGCAGTACTTC.

J is TRBJ2-7 and V is TRBV12-3 or TRBV12-4, with D possibly TRBD1 on 6 matching bases. V lost 5 bases and J 3 bases, leaving 17 bases between the germline ends. There are 15 residues in the CDR3. In nucleotides, the CDR3 is TGTGCCAGCAGTGAAGGGACATTACTAGACTACGAGCAGTACTTC. Protein product: CASSEGTLLDYEQYF.

The CDR3 loop is CASSPSTAGTYEQYF. The CDR3 DNA reads TGTGCCAGCTCACCCTCCACGGCGGGCACCTACGAGCAGTACTTC. The chain carries TRBV18 and TRBJ2-7; perhaps TRBD2 as D (5 bases). The CDR3 contains 15 residues. Trimming took off 3 bases at V and 2 bases at J, with 14 bases between the two ends. CDR1 and CDR2 (germline): KGHSH, LQKENI.

This clonotype was detected many times. The J gene is TRBJ2-7, the V gene TRBV7-8, with a weak D call TRBD2 (5 bases). V was pared by 6 bases and J by 0 bases, with 9 bases between. The CDR3 covers 13 residues. Germline-derived CDR1 and CDR2 are SGHVS and FQNEAQ. CDR3 region: CASSRGNSYEQYF. The DNA of the CDR3 is TGTGCCAGCAGTCGAGGGAACTCCTACGAGCAGTACTTC. The entire variable domain, with the rest obtained from reference TRBV7-8 and TRBJ2-7, is as follows: GAGVSQSPRYKVAKRGQDVALRCDPISGHVSLFWYQQALGQGPEFLTYFQNEAQLDKSGLPSDRFFAERPEGSVSTLKIQRTQQEDSAVYLCASSRGNSYEQYFGPGTRLTVT.

This clonotype was counted between two and nine times. The rearrangement links TRBV9 to TRBJ1-1; TRBD1 might be the D (6 bases). The CDR3 runs 13 residues. CDR1 and CDR2 from the germline V gene are SGDLS and YYNGEE. V lost 0 bases and J 5 bases, leaving 8 bases between the germline ends. The CDR3 region has the DNA TGTGCCAGCAGCGTAGGGGGGCGTACTGAAGCTTTCTTT. Translation: CASSVGGRTEAFF.

V is TRBV29-1 and J is TRBJ2-5; D gene unclear. Germline-derived CDR1 and CDR2 are SQVTM and ANQGSEA. V was trimmed by 4 bases and J by 7 bases, leaving 16 bases between them. The CDR3 spans 13 residues. The CDR3 is CSVGLAGLGTQYF. CDR3 nucleotide sequence: TGCAGCGTTGGTTTGGCAGGCCTGGGGACCCAGTACTTC.

This clonotype was seen at least ten times. This rearrangement joins TRBV6-1 to TRBJ2-3, with D possibly matching TRBD1 (6 bases). CDR3 length equals 14 residues. CDR1 and CDR2 (germline): MNHNS, SASEGT. Trimming took 7 bases from V and 2 from J, leaving 13 bases between them. In nucleotides, the CDR3 is TGTGCCAGCACTACACAGGGAATCACAGATACGCAGTATTTT. Its translation: CASTTQGITDTQYF.

This clonotype was counted many times. The rearrangement links TRBV4-1 to TRBJ2-2, with D possibly TRBD1 on 5 matching bases. V shed 1 base and J shed 1 base, with 10 bases lying between them. Germline values: CDR1 MGHRA, CDR2 YSYEKL. The CDR3 covers 16 residues. The CDR3 nucleotides are TGCGCCAGCAGCCAAGTCCAGGGCTGGAACACCGGGGAGCTGTTTTTT. Encoded protein: CASSQVQGWNTGELFF.

This clonotype was observed at least ten times. The genes are TRBV7-9 and TRBJ1-6; D may be TRBD1 (5 bases). The V gene lost 7 bases and the J gene lost 9 bases, with 13 bases spanning the gap. The CDR3 sequence is 13 residues long. Germline lookup yields CDR1 SEHNR and CDR2 FQNEAQ (reference sequence). The CDR3 region has the DNA TGTGCCAGCACCAAAGCGGGGGGTTCACCCCTCCACTTT. It codes for CASTKAGGSPLHF. The full variable domain, in which reference TRBV7-9 and TRBJ1-6 provide the parts outside the CDR3, is DTGVSQNPRHKITKRGQNVTFRCDPISEHNRLYWYRQTLGQGPEFLTYFQNEAQLEKSRLLSDRFSAERPKGSFSTLEIQRTEQGDSAMYLCASTKAGGSPLHFGNGTRLTVT.

Many counts were recorded for this clonotype. This chain links TRBV6-2 or TRBV6-3 with TRBJ2-1; D is unclear. From germline, CDR1 is MNHEY and CDR2 SVGEGT. V lost 5 bases and J lost 0, with 17 bases in between. The CDR3 is 17 amino acids. CDR3 in amino acids: CASSPLMGVSSYNEQFF. CDR3 coding DNA: TGTGCCAGCAGTCCCCTGATGGGCGTAAGCTCCTACAATGAGCAGTTCTTC.

This clonotype was counted many times. This sequence joins TRBV20-1 and TRBJ1-2; TRBD1 matches at 7 bases. CDR1 DFQATT and CDR2 SNEGSKA come from the germline V gene (reference sequence). The junction had 9 bases not matched to a gene; V was cut back by 5 bases and J by 6 bases. CDR3 length: 13 residues. The CDR3, as DNA: TGCAGTGCTCCTGTCCCACAGGGGCATGGCTACACCTTC. Translating gives CSAPVPQGHGYTF.

This clonotype has at least ten counts. The rearrangement uses TRBV18 and TRBJ2-7, with 8 bases identical to TRBD1. With V trimmed by 0 bases and J by 4 bases, 8 bases remained unmatched. Germline V gene data show CDR1 as KGHSH and CDR2 as LQKENI. The CDR3 is made up of 16 amino acids. DNA for the CDR3: TGTGCCAGCTCACCACCGGGCAGGGGGCGCAATTACGAGCAGTACTTC. Protein: CASSPPGRGRNYEQYF. Complete variable domain (other parts from reference TRBV18 and TRBJ2-7): NAGVMQNPRHLVRRRGQEARLRCSPMKGHSHVYWYRQLPEEGLKFMVYLQKENIIDESGMPKERFSAEFPKEGPSILRIQQVVRGDSAAYFCASSPPGRGRNYEQYFGPGTRLTVT.

This clonotype was observed at least ten times. The chain links TRBV11-2 to TRBJ2-1; TRBD2 matches at 9 bases. This CDR3 is 15 amino acids long. CDR1 is SGHAT and CDR2 is FQNNGV in the germline V gene. The V and J ends lost 6 bases and 5 bases, in that order; junction bases with no gene match: 8. The CDR3 region has the DNA TGTGCCAGCAGAGGAATAGCGGGGGTACACAATGAGCAGTTCTTC. Its translation: CASRGIAGVHNEQFF.

In this sample, this clonotype turned up many times. The chain couples TRBV6-2 or TRBV6-3 to TRBJ1-1; D is possibly TRBD1 (5 bases). The CDR3 has 13 residues. V lost 5 bases, J lost 4 bases, and 11 bases lay in between. In germline, CDR1 is MNHEY, CDR2 SVGEGT. CDR3 sequence reads: CASSPGTFTEAFF. CDR3 DNA: TGTGCCAGCAGTCCCGGGACCTTCACTGAAGCTTTCTTT.

This clonotype was observed a handful of times. The chain uses TRBV5-1 and TRBJ2-7, with 7 bases fitting TRBD1. The V segment lost 3 bases and the J segment 5 bases; nucleotides outside the gene matches: 2. The germline V gene encodes CDR1 SGHRS and CDR2 YFSETQ. This CDR3 is built from 12 residues. The CDR3 coding sequence is TGCGCCAGCAGCTCGACAGGGAACGAGCAGTACTTC. It yields the protein CASSSTGNEQYF.

There are many counts of this clonotype. The chain uses TRBV20-1 and TRBJ1-1; no definite D call. The CDR3 sequence is 13 residues long. Trimming cost V 6 bases and J 1 base, with 12 bases left between them. The germline gives CDR1 DFQATT, CDR2 SNEGSKA (reference sequence). The CDR3 nucleotides are TGCAGTGCGCTGACAAGGCCGAACACTGAAGCTTTCTTT. It translates to CSALTRPNTEAFF.

In its sample, this clonotype was seen many times. The chain has TRBV19 and TRBJ2-5, with 9 bases fitting TRBD2. This CDR3 has 14 amino acids. V was clipped by 5 bases and J by 6 bases; unmatched bases: 7. CDR1 is LNHDA and CDR2 is SQIVND in the germline V gene (reference sequence). This CDR3 is CASSLAGAVKTQYF. Written as DNA, the CDR3 is TGTGCCAGTAGTTTAGCGGGAGCGGTAAAGACCCAGTACTTC. The full variable domain, rest sourced from reference TRBV19 and TRBJ2-5, is DGGITQSPKYLFRKEGQNVTLSCEQNLNHDAMYWYRQDPGQGLRLIYYSQIVNDFQKGDIAEGYSVSREKKESFPLTVTSAQKNPTAFYLCASSLAGAVKTQYFGPGTRLLVL.

There are many counts of this clonotype. This sequence joins TRBV12-3 or TRBV12-4 and TRBJ2-1; 12 nucleotides match TRBD2. CDR3 size: 17 residues. J was trimmed by 6 bases and V by 7 bases; bases with no gene match: 13. In DNA form, the CDR3 reads TGTGCCAGCACCCCACCCGGTGGACTAGCGGGGCCCAATGAGCAGTTCTTC. Translating gives CASTPPGGLAGPNEQFF.

At least ten counts were recorded for this clonotype. The chain links TRBV11-2 to TRBJ2-7; 12 nucleotides align to TRBD2. Germline V gene sequence: CDR1 SGHAT, CDR2 FQNNGV. V was clipped by 1 base and J by 6 bases; unmatched bases: 1. This CDR3 is built from 14 residues. CDR3 sequence reads: CASSLGLAGVEQYF. The CDR3 nucleotides read TGTGCCAGCAGCTTAGGACTAGCGGGGGTCGAGCAGTACTTC.

V gene TRBV3-2 combines with J gene TRBJ2-1. TRBV3-2 is annotated as a pseudogene. The CDR3 extends over 18 amino acids. CDR3 DNA sequence: TGTGCCAGCAGCCAAGTCCAGACGGGAGGAGCCTCCTACAATGAGCAGTTCTTC. This gives the protein CASSQVQTGGASYNEQFF.

The rearrangement links TRBV6-6 to TRBJ1-2, with D perhaps TRBD1 (5 bases). Germline assignment: CDR1 MNHNY and CDR2 SVGAGI (reference sequence). V was trimmed by 6 bases and J by 7 bases, leaving 15 bases between them. The CDR3 consists of 13 residues. The DNA for the CDR3 is TGTGCCAGCAGCAGGGATCTCACCTCTGGCTACACCTTC. Protein sequence: CASSRDLTSGYTF.

This clonotype has a count of ten or more. The chain has TRBV7-6 and TRBJ2-1, with 11 positions matching TRBD1. There are 17 residues in the CDR3. Trimming cost V 5 bases and J 0 bases; bases outside gene matches: 6. Germline loops: CDR1 SGHVS, CDR2 FNYEAQ. The CDR3, as DNA: TGTGCCAGCAGCCAGGGACAGGGGGGAAGCTCCTACAATGAGCAGTTCTTC. Encoded protein: CASSQGQGGSSYNEQFF.

A few counts support this clonotype. The J gene is TRBJ1-5, the V gene TRBV9, with D unresolved. Germline lookup yields CDR1 SGDLS and CDR2 YYNGEE. V was clipped by 4 bases and J by 6 bases, with 17 bases between them. CDR3 length equals 15 residues. The CDR3 here is CASSPDPTAGQPQHF. The CDR3 DNA sequence: TGTGCCAGCAGCCCAGACCCCACAGCGGGTCAGCCCCAGCATTTT.